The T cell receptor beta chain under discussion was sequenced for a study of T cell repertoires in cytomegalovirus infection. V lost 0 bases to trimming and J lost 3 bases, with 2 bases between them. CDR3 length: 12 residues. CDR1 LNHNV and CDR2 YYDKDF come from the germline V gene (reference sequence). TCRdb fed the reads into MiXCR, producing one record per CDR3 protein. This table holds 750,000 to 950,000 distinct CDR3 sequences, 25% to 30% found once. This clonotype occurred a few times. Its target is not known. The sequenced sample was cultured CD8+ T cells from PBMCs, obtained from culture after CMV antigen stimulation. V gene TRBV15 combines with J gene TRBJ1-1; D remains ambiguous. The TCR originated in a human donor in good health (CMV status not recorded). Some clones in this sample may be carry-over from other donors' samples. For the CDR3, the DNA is TGTGCCACCAGCAGAGAGGACACTGAAGCTTTCTTT. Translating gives CATSREDTEAFF.